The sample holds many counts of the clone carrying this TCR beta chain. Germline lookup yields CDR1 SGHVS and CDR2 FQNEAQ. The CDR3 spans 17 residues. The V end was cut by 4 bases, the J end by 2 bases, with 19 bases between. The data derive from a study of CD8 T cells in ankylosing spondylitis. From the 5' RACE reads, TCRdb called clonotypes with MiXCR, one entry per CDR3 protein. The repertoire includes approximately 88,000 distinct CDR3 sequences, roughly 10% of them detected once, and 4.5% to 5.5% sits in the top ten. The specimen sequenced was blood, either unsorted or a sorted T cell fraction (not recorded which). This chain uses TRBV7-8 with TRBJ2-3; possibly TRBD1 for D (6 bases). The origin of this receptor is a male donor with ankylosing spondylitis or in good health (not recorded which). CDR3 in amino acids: CASSSPPWDTDTDTQYF. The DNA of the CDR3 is TGTGCCAGCAGCTCACCCCCCTGGGACACCGACACAGATACGCAGTATTTT.